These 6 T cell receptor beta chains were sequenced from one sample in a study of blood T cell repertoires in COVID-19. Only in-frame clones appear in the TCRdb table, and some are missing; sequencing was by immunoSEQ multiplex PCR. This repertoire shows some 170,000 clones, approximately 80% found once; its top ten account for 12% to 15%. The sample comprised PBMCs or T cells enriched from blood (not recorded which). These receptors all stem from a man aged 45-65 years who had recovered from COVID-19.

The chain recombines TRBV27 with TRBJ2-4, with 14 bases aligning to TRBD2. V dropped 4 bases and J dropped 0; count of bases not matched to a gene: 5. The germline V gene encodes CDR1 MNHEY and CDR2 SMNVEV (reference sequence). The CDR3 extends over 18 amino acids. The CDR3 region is CASSSGLAGALAKNIQYF. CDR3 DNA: TGTGCCAGCAGTTCGGGACTAGCGGGAGCGCTAGCCAAAAACATTCAGTACTTC.

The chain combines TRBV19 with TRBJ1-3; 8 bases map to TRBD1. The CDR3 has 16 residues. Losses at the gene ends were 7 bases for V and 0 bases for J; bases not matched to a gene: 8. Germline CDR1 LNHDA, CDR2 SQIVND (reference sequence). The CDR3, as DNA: TGTGCCAGTATCTCGGGACAGGACGTCTCTGGAAACACCATATATTTT. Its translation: CASISGQDVSGNTIYF.

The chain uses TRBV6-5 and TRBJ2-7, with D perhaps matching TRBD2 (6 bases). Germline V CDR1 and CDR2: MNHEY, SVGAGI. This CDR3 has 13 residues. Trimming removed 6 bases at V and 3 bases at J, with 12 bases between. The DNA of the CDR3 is TGTGCCAGCAGATCCGGGACTTTCTACGAGCAGTACTTC. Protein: CASRSGTFYEQYF.

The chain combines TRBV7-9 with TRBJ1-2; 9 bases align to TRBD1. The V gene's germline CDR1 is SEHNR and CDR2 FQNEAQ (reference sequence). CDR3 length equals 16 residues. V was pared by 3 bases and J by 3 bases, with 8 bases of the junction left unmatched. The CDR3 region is CASSFTGGSLDYGYTF. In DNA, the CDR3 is TGTGCCAGCAGCTTTACAGGGGGCTCTTTGGACTATGGCTACACCTTC.

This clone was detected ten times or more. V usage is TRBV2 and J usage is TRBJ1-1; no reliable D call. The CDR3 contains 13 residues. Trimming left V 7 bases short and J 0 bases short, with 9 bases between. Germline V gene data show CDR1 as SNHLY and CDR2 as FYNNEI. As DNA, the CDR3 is TGTGCCAGCATGGGCCAGATGAACACTGAAGCTTTCTTT. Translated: CASMGQMNTEAFF.

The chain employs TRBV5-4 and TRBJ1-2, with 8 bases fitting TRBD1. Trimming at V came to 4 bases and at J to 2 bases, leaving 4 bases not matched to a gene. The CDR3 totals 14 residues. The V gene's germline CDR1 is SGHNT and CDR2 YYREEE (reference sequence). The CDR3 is CASSRGQENYGYTF. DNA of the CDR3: TGTGCCAGCAGCCGGGGACAGGAGAACTATGGCTACACCTTC.